A single sample is the source of the 27 T cell receptor beta chains below, sequenced in a study of blood T cell repertoires in COVID-19. The repertoire was sequenced with immunoSEQ multiplex PCR; TCRdb's copy has only in-frame clones and lacks some. The sample has more than 120,000 clones; approximately 84% are singletons. Sequenced sample: PBMCs or T cells enriched from blood (not recorded which). These receptors came from a man aged 45-65 years in a cohort exposed to, infected with or recovered from COVID-19 (not recorded which).

This chain joins TRBV6-2 or TRBV6-3 and TRBJ1-5, with 8 bases matching TRBD1. Per germline, CDR1 MNHEY and CDR2 SVGEGT. The CDR3 is made up of 17 amino acids. Trimming removed 4 bases from V and 1 base from J; junction bases left unmatched: 9. The CDR3 loop reads CASSWDGQGPSNQPQHF. CDR3 DNA: TGTGCCAGCAGTTGGGACGGACAGGGACCGAGCAATCAGCCCCAGCATTTT.

The V and J genes are TRBV7-2 and TRBJ1-2; D ambiguous. Trimming took off 1 base at V and 3 bases at J, with 6 bases between the two ends. CDR3 length: 13 amino acids. Germline-derived CDR1 and CDR2 are SGHTA and FQGNSA. The DNA for the CDR3 is TGTGCCAGCAGCTTAGGTTACTACTATGGCTACACCTTC. Protein sequence: CASSLGYYYGYTF.

The V gene is TRBV9, the J gene TRBJ2-1, with 10 bases aligning to TRBD1. Losses at the gene ends were 3 bases for V and 10 bases for J; bases not matched to a gene: 7. The CDR3 has 14 residues. In germline, CDR1 is SGDLS, CDR2 YYNGEE. In DNA, the CDR3 is TGTGCCAGCAGCGGGACCGGGACAGGGGACGAGCAGTTCTTC. It codes for CASSGTGTGDEQFF. The full variable domain, in which reference TRBV9 and TRBJ2-1 provide the parts outside the CDR3, is DSGVTQTPKHLITATGQRVTLRCSPRSGDLSVYWYQQSLDQGLQFLIQYYNGEERAKGNILERFSAQQFPDLHSELNLSSLELGDSALYFCASSGTGTGDEQFFGPGTRLTVL.

The chain joins TRBV18 to TRBJ2-7, with TRBD1 identical over 12 bases. Germline V lookup: CDR1 KGHSH, CDR2 LQKENI. CDR3 size: 13 residues. Losses at the gene ends were 8 bases for V and 4 bases for J; bases not matched to a gene: 3. The CDR3 here is CASAGQGAYEQYF. CDR3 bases: TGTGCCAGCGCGGGACAGGGGGCTTACGAGCAGTACTTC.

This sequence joins TRBV6-6 and TRBJ2-7; 7 bases map to TRBD2. Germline V CDR1 and CDR2: MNHNY, SVGAGI (reference sequence). The CDR3 has 15 residues. V shed 1 base, J shed 3 bases, and the junction held 6 bases outside the gene matches. The CDR3 spells CASSYFPSGGYEQYF. The CDR3 DNA reads as TGTGCCAGCAGTTACTTCCCTTCGGGGGGCTACGAGCAGTACTTC.

The chain uses TRBV18 and TRBJ2-7; perhaps TRBD1 as D (6 bases). The V end lost 6 bases, the J end lost 4 bases, and 7 bases lay between the germline ends. There are 11 residues in the CDR3. The V gene's germline CDR1 is KGHSH and CDR2 LQKENI. Written as DNA, the CDR3 is TGTGCCAGCTCCCAGGGGTACGAGCAGTACTTC. Translating it yields CASSQGYEQYF. The variable domain in full, with the rest retrieved from reference TRBV18 and TRBJ2-7, is NAGVMQNPRHLVRRRGQEARLRCSPMKGHSHVYWYRQLPEEGLKFMVYLQKENIIDESGMPKERFSAEFPKEGPSILRIQQVVRGDSAAYFCASSQGYEQYFGPGTRLTVT.

The chain is built from TRBV27 and TRBJ1-1; 10 nucleotides match TRBD1. This CDR3 comprises 17 residues. The V segment lost 6 bases and the J segment 4 bases; nucleotides outside the gene matches: 14. Germline-derived CDR1 and CDR2 are MNHEY and SMNVEV (reference sequence). The DNA of the CDR3 is TGTGCCAGCAGCTATACTGACAGGGGGCTAGGGGGCACTGAAGCTTTCTTT. Translated, it gives CASSYTDRGLGGTEAFF.

The chain combines TRBV2 with TRBJ2-7; D is ambiguous. V was clipped by 1 base and J by 3 bases, with 7 bases between them. CDR1 and CDR2 (germline): SNHLY, FYNNEI. The CDR3 has 13 amino acids. CDR3 sequence reads: CASSEDVYYEQYF. DNA of the CDR3: TGTGCCAGCAGTGAAGATGTGTACTACGAGCAGTACTTC.

The chain uses TRBV24-1 and TRBJ2-1; tentatively, D is TRBD1 (5 bases). The ends were cut back, 2 bases at V and 9 bases at J, with 13 bases in the middle. Germline V gene data show CDR1 as KGHDR and CDR2 as SFDVKD. This CDR3 is built from 14 residues. The CDR3 reads CATSDSQGRVEQFF. In DNA, the CDR3 is TGTGCCACCAGTGATTCTCAGGGAAGGGTTGAGCAGTTCTTC.

The chain links TRBV6-2 or TRBV6-3 to TRBJ2-3; 9 bases are shared with TRBD2. This CDR3 comprises 18 residues. Germline values: CDR1 MNHEY, CDR2 SVGEGT. The junction had 16 bases not matched to a gene; V was cut back by 4 bases and J by 5 bases. As DNA, the CDR3 is TGTGCCAGCAGTTCCGGGACTAGCCGGATCTCCGGCGGAGATACGCAGTATTTT. Translating it yields CASSSGTSRISGGDTQYF.

V is TRBV5-1 and J is TRBJ2-1; 7 bases align to TRBD2. The germline V gene has CDR1 SGHRS and CDR2 YFSETQ. The CDR3 spans 15 residues. V was pared by 4 bases and J by 9 bases, with 13 bases of the junction left unmatched. CDR3 nucleotide sequence: TGCGCCAGCAGCCCCTGGGAGGGGCCACGTCGTGAGCAGTTCTTC. Amino acid sequence: CASSPWEGPRREQFF.

The gene calls are TRBV7-9 and TRBJ1-3; D is ambiguous. The CDR3 has 17 amino acids. The germline V and J ends were trimmed by 4 bases and 0 bases, with 16 bases remaining between them. In germline, CDR1 is SEHNR, CDR2 FQNEAQ (reference sequence). CDR3 in DNA: TGTGCCAGCAGCTCCTCGAGGCTGGAGATCTCTGGAAACACCATATATTTT. This translates into CASSSSRLEISGNTIYF.

The J gene is TRBJ2-3, the V gene TRBV5-6; 10 bases align to TRBD2. This CDR3 contains 16 residues. Unmatched junction bases numbered 10, after V lost 1 base and J lost 8 bases. CDR1 is SGHDT and CDR2 is YYEEEE in the germline V gene. In DNA, the CDR3 is TGTGCCAGCAGCTTGTCCCTAGCGGGAGTTATTGGTACGCAGTATTTT. This encodes CASSLSLAGVIGTQYF.

The gene calls are TRBV5-1 and TRBJ2-2; 7 bases match TRBD1. Germline trimming cut 4 bases from V and 0 bases from J; bases unmatched to any gene: 6. Germline lookup yields CDR1 SGHRS and CDR2 YFSETQ. The CDR3 is 16 residues long. CDR3 in DNA: TGCGCCAGCAGCACCTCCGGGACAGCGAACACCGGGGAGCTGTTTTTT. This codes for CASSTSGTANTGELFF.

The CDR3: CASSGADRVRNTIYF. In DNA, the CDR3 is TGTGCCAGTAGTGGAGCCGACAGGGTTAGAAACACCATATATTTT. The chain recombines TRBV19 with TRBJ1-3, with TRBD1 matching over 7 bases. CDR3 length equals 15 residues. Per germline, CDR1 LNHDA and CDR2 SQIVND (reference sequence). The ends lost 5 bases at V and 5 bases at J; junction bases unmatched: 9.

This clone occurred once. This chain uses TRBV12-3 or TRBV12-4 with TRBJ1-1; no reliable D call. The CDR3 covers 11 residues. The V and J ends lost 3 bases and 8 bases respectively, with 7 bases between them. CDR3 DNA sequence: TGTGCCAGCAGTTTTTCCCCAGAAGCTTTCTTT. Its translation is CASSFSPEAFF.

This chain links TRBV6-2 or TRBV6-3 with TRBJ1-1, with D maybe TRBD1 (5 bases). This CDR3 contains 14 residues. CDR1 and CDR2 from the germline V gene are MNHEY and SVGEGT. Trimming took 4 bases from V and 7 from J, leaving 16 bases between them. The CDR3 DNA is TGTGCCAGCAGTTGGAGGGGCCGGATAAATGAAGCTTTCTTT. As protein: CASSWRGRINEAFF.

The CDR3 protein is CASSQAGLVGAVPSGANVLTF. The CDR3 nucleotides read TGCGCCAGCAGCCAAGCAGGTTTAGTAGGGGCTGTACCCTCTGGGGCCAACGTCCTGACTTTC. The genes are TRBV4-3 and TRBJ2-6; D is perhaps TRBD1 (5 bases). The CDR3 has 21 amino acids. Deletions cut 1 base from V and 0 bases from J, with 22 bases between. Germline CDR1 and CDR2: LGHNA and YSLEER.

This chain joins TRBV11-3 and TRBJ2-5; TRBD1 aligns across 9 bases. CDR1 SGHNT and CDR2 YENEEA come from the germline V gene. The J segment lost 5 bases and the V segment lost 5 bases, leaving 6 bases of the junction unmatched. This CDR3 is 14 amino acids long. CDR3 sequence: CASSVTGGAETQYF. CDR3 DNA: TGTGCCAGCAGCGTAACAGGGGGCGCGGAGACCCAGTACTTC. The whole variable domain, remainder taken from reference TRBV11-3 and TRBJ2-5, is EAGVVQSPRYKIIEKKQPVAFWCNPISGHNTLYWYLQNLGQGPELLIRYENEEAVDDSQLPKDRFSAERLKGVDSTLKIQPAELGDSAVYLCASSVTGGAETQYFGPGTRLLVL.

The chain recombines TRBV5-1 with TRBJ1-3; no clear D gene. Germline CDR1 SGHRS, CDR2 YFSETQ. Trimming left V 3 bases short and J 2 bases short, with 9 bases between. The CDR3 loop spans 14 amino acids. This CDR3 reads CASSSGQAGNTIYF. CDR3 nucleotide sequence: TGCGCCAGCAGCTCAGGTCAGGCTGGAAACACCATATATTTT.

The chain recombines TRBV2 with TRBJ2-7; tentatively, D is TRBD1 (6 bases). Germline assignment: CDR1 SNHLY and CDR2 FYNNEI. The CDR3 is made up of 14 amino acids. V lost 7 bases and J 7 bases, leaving 20 bases between the germline ends. The CDR3 DNA sequence: TGTGCCAGCACCAACTCGAAGACAGGAAGGGAGCAGTACTTC. Protein sequence: CASTNSKTGREQYF.

This clone was observed a few times. The genes are TRBV25-1 and TRBJ2-6, with 10 bases identical to TRBD2. With 5 bases clipped from V and 0 bases from J, the junction kept 7 bases outside the gene matches. Germline loops: CDR1 MGHDK, CDR2 SYGVNS. This CDR3 region has 18 residues. The chain's CDR3 is CASSTPSGGGSGANVLTF. The DNA of the CDR3 is TGTGCCAGCAGTACCCCTAGCGGGGGTGGCTCTGGGGCCAACGTCCTGACTTTC. The variable domain in full, completed from reference TRBV25-1 and TRBJ2-6, reads EADIYQTPRYLVIGTGKKITLECSQTMGHDKMYWYQQDPGMELHLIHYSYGVNSTEKGDLSSESTVSRIRTEHFPLTLESARPSHTSQYLCASSTPSGGGSGANVLTFGAGSRLTVL.

In DNA, the CDR3 is TGCGCCAGCGCCCTGATTATTCTCGGGAGCAATGAGCAGTTCTTC. Encoded protein: CASALIILGSNEQFF. The chain carries TRBV10-2 and TRBJ2-1; D may be TRBD2 (6 bases). Trimming stripped 8 bases from V and 6 bases from J, with 20 bases between. Germline CDR1 WSHSY, CDR2 SAAADI. The CDR3 extends over 15 amino acids.

The genes are TRBV30 and TRBJ2-3; D perhaps matches TRBD1 (5 bases). The CDR3 covers 13 residues. Germline V gene sequence: CDR1 GTSNPN, CDR2 SVGIG (reference sequence). Trimming left V 4 bases short and J 4 bases short, with 12 bases between. Written as DNA, the CDR3 is TGTGCCTGGACCTTAGGACACGCAGATACGCAGTATTTT. Protein: CAWTLGHADTQYF. Looking up the rest from reference TRBV30 and TRBJ2-3 gives the full variable domain: SQTIHQWPATLVQPVGSPLSLECTVEGTSNPNLYWYRQAAGRGLQLLFYSVGIGQISSEVPQNLSASRPQDRQFILSSKKLLLSDSGFYLCAWTLGHADTQYFGPGTRLTVL.

Turning to this clone: Other DNA sequences in the same sample also yield this CDR3. The CDR3 sequence: CASSLGGISYEQYF. The DNA for the CDR3 is TGTGCCAGCAGCTTAGGAGGGATCTCCTACGAGCAGTACTTC. The chain is built from TRBV7-8 and TRBJ2-7; tentative D call: TRBD2 (5 bases). Trimming removed 1 base from V and 0 bases from J, with 7 bases in between. The CDR3 is 14 amino acids. The germline gives CDR1 SGHVS, CDR2 FQNEAQ.

The gene calls are TRBV5-5 and TRBJ1-6; maybe TRBD1 (5 bases). The CDR3 spans 17 residues. The V gene lost 4 bases and the J gene lost 5 bases, with 19 bases spanning the gap. Germline lookup yields CDR1 SGHKS and CDR2 YYEKEE (reference sequence). For the CDR3, the DNA is TGTGCCAGCAGCCGAACCTACAGTGGGGCGGATAATTCACCCCTCCACTTT. It is translated as CASSRTYSGADNSPLHF.

The rearrangement joins TRBV6-5 to TRBJ1-1; D not certain. The CDR3 contains 16 residues. V lost 0 bases and J lost 0, with 11 bases in between. The V gene's germline CDR1 is MNHEY and CDR2 SVGAGI. This CDR3 is CASSYSFEGMNTEAFF. CDR3 coding DNA: TGTGCCAGCAGTTACTCGTTTGAGGGAATGAACACTGAAGCTTTCTTT.